This TCR beta chain was identified in a study of blood T cell repertoires in COVID-19. In the study overall: Specimens from acute and convalescent COVID-19 originated in the United States, Italy and Spain.

V trimming: 3 bases; J trimming: 6 bases; junction bases outside the gene matches: 13. Germline CDR1 is LGHDT and CDR2 is YNNKEL (reference sequence). This CDR3 has 17 residues. Grouping used clinical history reported by participants in a survey and questionnaire. Original handling: For nucleated cells, counts were estimated from reference gene primer amplification. This table comes from immunoSEQ multiplex PCR, and its TCRdb copy is limited to in-frame clones, with some not included. V and J calls and clone size follow that table, whereas D and trimming were derived from the DNA. The sample consists of 350,000 to 400,000 clones, around nine tenths of them appearing once.

Sample: PBMCs or T cells enriched from blood (not recorded which). The sequence came from a woman between 18 and 29 years old who had recovered from COVID-19. The genes are TRBV3-1 (or the pseudogene TRBV3-2) and TRBJ2-2; 7 nucleotides match TRBD1. The CDR3 region is CASSHSGSRGLAGELFF. For the CDR3, the DNA is TGTGCCAGCAGCCACTCGGGGTCGAGGGGGCTAGCCGGGGAGCTGTTTTTT.